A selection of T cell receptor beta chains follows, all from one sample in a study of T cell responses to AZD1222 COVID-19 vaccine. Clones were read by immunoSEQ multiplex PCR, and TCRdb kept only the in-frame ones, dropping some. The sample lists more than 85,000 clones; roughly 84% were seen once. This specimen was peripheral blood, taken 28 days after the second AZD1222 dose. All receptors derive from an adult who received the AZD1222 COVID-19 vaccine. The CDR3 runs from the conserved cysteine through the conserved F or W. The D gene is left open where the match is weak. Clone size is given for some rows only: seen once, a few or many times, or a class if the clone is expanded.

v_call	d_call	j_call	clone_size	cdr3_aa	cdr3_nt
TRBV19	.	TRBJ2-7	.	CASSIALAGSYEQYF	TGTGCCAGTAGTATAGCCCTCGCGGGTTCCTACGAGCAGTACTTC
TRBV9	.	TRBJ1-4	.	CASSAGGTTNEKLFF	TGTGCCAGCAGCGCGGGGGGAACAACTAATGAAAAACTGTTTTTT
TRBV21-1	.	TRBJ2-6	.	CASSDRDRGPGANVLTF	TGTGCCAGCAGCGATCGGGACAGGGGGCCTGGGGCCAACGTCCTGACTTTC
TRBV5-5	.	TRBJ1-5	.	CASSSGPPGDQPQHF	TGTGCCAGCAGCTCCGGTCCCCCGGGTGATCAGCCCCAGCATTTT
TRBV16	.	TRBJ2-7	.	CASSRKTVGSYEQYF	TGTGCCAGCAGTAGAAAGACTGTAGGGAGCTACGAGCAGTACTTC
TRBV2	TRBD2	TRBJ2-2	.	CATRGSLAKTGELFF	TGTGCCACCCGGGGGTCACTAGCGAAGACCGGGGAGCTGTTTTTT
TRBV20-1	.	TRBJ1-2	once	CSAKGPRGYTF	TGCAGTGCTAAGGGCCCCCGGGGCTACACCTTC
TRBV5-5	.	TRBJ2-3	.	CASSSRSVVTDTQYF	TGTGCCAGCTCCTCAAGATCCGTTGTGACAGATACGCAGTATTTT
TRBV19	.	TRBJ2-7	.	CASSIQGPYEQYF	TGTGCCAGTAGTATTCAGGGTCCCTACGAGCAGTACTTC
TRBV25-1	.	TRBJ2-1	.	CASRSQGGNEQFF	TGTGCCAGCCGCTCCCAGGGGGGCAATGAGCAGTTCTTC
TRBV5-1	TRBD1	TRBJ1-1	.	CASSPIGQGATEAFF	TGCGCCAGCAGCCCCATAGGACAGGGGGCCACTGAAGCTTTCTTT
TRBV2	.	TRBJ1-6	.	CASRPPRDSPLHF	TGTGCCAGCAGACCACCCAGGGATTCACCCCTCCACTTT
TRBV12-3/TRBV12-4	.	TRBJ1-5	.	CASSSAARQPQHF	TGTGCCAGCAGTTCGGCGGCCAGGCAGCCCCAGCATTTT
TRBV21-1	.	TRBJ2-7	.	CASRQNHDRYYEQYF	TGTGCCAGCAGACAGAACCACGACCGGTACTACGAGCAGTACTTC
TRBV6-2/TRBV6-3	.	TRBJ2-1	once	CASSYSGNEQFF	TGTGCCAGCAGTTACTCGGGCAATGAGCAGTTCTTC
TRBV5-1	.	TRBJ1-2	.	CASSLAPGGNGYTF	TGCGCCAGCAGCTTGGCCCCGGGAGGGAATGGCTACACCTTC
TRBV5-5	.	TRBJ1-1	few	CASSPQMNTEAFF	TGTGCCAGCAGCCCTCAGATGAACACTGAAGCTTTCTTT
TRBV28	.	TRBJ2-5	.	CASSPPTQGRETQYF	TGTGCCAGCAGTCCCCCGACTCAGGGTAGAGAGACCCAGTACTTC
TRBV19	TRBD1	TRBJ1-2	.	CASSIRRQGLYGYTF	TGTGCCAGTAGTATACGCCGACAGGGCCTCTATGGCTACACCTTC
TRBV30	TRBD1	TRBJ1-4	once	CALILLGQPATNEKLFF	TGTGCCTTAATTCTCCTGGGACAGCCTGCAACTAATGAAAAACTGTTTTTT
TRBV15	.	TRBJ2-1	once	CATSRDRGDSRQFF	TGTGCCACCAGCAGAGATCGCGGGGACAGCCGGCAGTTCTTC
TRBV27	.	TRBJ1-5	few	CASSFGGGDQPQHF	TGTGCCAGCAGTTTTGGTGGGGGAGATCAGCCCCAGCATTTT
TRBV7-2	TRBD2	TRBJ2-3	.	CASSFLAGGSTDTQYF	TGTGCCAGCAGCTTCCTAGCGGGGGGAAGCACAGATACGCAGTATTTT
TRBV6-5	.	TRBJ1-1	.	CASSYEGYTEAFF	TGTGCCAGCAGTTACGAGGGGTACACTGAAGCTTTCTTT
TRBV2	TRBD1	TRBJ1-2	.	CASSRDRAEIEGYTF	TGTGCCAGCAGTAGGGACAGGGCAGAAATAGAAGGCTACACCTTC
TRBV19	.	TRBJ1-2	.	CASSYRASYTF	TGTGCCAGTAGTTACAGGGCAAGCTACACCTTC
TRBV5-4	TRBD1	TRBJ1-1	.	CASSLPGQEDGYLAKAFF	TGTGCCAGCAGCCTTCCGGGACAGGAGGATGGATACTTGGCTAAAGCTTTCTTT
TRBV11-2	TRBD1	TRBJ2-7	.	CATRTGGLYEQYF	TGTGCCACCAGGACAGGGGGACTCTACGAGCAGTACTTC
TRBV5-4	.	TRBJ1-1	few	CASSLKGAMNTEAFF	TGTGCCAGCAGCCTCAAGGGAGCCATGAACACTGAAGCTTTCTTT
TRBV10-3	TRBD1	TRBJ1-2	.	CAISQGTGDGYTF	TGTGCCATCAGTCAAGGGACAGGGGACGGCTACACCTTC
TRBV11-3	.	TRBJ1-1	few	CASSLKDSINTEAFF	TGTGCCAGCAGCTTAAAGGACAGTATTAACACTGAAGCTTTCTTT
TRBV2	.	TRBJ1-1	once	CASRGPLNTEAFF	TGTGCCAGCAGAGGACCTTTGAACACTGAAGCTTTCTTT
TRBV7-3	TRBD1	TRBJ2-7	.	CASSNPGQGHEQYF	TGTGCCAGCAGCAATCCGGGACAGGGCCACGAGCAGTACTTC
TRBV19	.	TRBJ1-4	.	CASEYSGTRGEKLFF	TGTGCCAGCGAATACTCCGGGACGCGTGGTGAAAAACTGTTTTTT